This TCR beta chain was observed in a study of blood T cell repertoires in COVID-19. V lost 1 base and J lost 4, with 13 bases in between. The CDR3 is 15 residues long. Germline V gene lookup returns CDR1 SEHNR and CDR2 FQNEAQ (reference sequence). Generated by immunoSEQ multiplex PCR, the TCRdb table keeps only in-frame clones and is missing some. This sample has under 250,000 clones, with roughly 80% found just once. The sample was peripheral blood. The chain couples TRBV7-9 to TRBJ1-2, with D perhaps TRBD1 (5 bases). The sequence derives from a woman aged 25 to 39 who had recovered from COVID-19. The CDR3 loop reads CASSLGSSGGYGYTF. The CDR3 DNA reads TGTGCCAGCAGCTTAGGGTCGTCCGGGGGCTATGGCTACACCTTC.